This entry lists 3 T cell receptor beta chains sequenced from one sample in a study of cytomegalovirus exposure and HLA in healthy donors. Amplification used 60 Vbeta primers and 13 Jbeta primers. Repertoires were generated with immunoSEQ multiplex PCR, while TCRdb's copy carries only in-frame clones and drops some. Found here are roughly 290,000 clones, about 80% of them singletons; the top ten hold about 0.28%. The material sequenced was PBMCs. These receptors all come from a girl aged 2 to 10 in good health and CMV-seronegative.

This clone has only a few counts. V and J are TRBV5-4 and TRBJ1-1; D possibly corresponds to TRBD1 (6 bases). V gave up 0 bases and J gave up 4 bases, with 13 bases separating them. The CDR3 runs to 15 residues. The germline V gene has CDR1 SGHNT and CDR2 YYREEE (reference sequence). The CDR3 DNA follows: TGTGCCAGCAGCTTGGCGCGGGGGGGCGGCACTGAAGCTTTCTTT. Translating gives CASSLARGGGTEAFF. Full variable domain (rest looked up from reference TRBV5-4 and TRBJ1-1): ETGVTQSPTHLIKTRGQQVTLRCSSQSGHNTVSWYQQALGQGPQFIFQYYREEENGRGNFPPRFSGLQFPNYSSELNVNALELDDSALYLCASSLARGGGTEAFFGQGTRLTVV.

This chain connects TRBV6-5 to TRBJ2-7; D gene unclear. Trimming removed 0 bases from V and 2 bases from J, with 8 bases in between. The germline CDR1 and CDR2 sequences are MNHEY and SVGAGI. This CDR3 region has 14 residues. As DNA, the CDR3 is TGTGCCAGCAGTTACTCGTTCCGGGCCTACGAGCAGTACTTC. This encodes CASSYSFRAYEQYF.

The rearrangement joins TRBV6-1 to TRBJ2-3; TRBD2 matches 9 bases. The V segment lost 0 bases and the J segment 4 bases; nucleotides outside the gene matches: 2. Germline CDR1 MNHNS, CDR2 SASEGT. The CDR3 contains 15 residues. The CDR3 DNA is TGTGCCAGCAGTGAAGCTAGCGGGAGTCCAGATACGCAGTATTTT. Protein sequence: CASSEASGSPDTQYF.